Listed below are T cell receptor beta chains from one sample, sequenced in a study of CD8 T cells in Susac syndrome. TCRdb reprocessed the immunoSEQ multiplex PCR reads via MiXCR and lists one record per CDR3 protein. The table includes 180,000 or so distinct CDR3 sequences, around 94% detected once. The sample taken for sequencing was CD4+ T cells from PBMCs. The receptors come from a human donor with Susac syndrome. The CDR3 runs from the conserved cysteine through the conserved F or W. Each record gives: J gene, D gene, clone size, V gene, CDR3 DNA, CDR3 protein. D genes are given only for firm matches. Clone size is stated in some rows and not others, as once, few, many or a class when expanded.

>TRBJ1-1|TRBD1|.|TRBV30
TGTGCCTGGAGGGGACAGCTGAACACTGAAGCTTTCTTT
CAWRGQLNTEAFF
>TRBJ1-1|.|.|TRBV15
TGTGCCACCAGATCCGGCGAATCAAGGCAAGCTTTCTTT
CATRSGESRQAFF
>TRBJ1-5|TRBD1|once|TRBV28
TGTGCCAGCCGGGACAGGGGACGCAATCAGCCCCAGCATTTT
CASRDRGRNQPQHF
>TRBJ1-2|TRBD1|.|TRBV20-1
TGCAGTGCACCAGGACAGGATAACTATGGCTACACCTTC
CSAPGQDNYGYTF
>TRBJ2-5|TRBD2|.|TRBV3-1
TGTGCCAGCAGCCAAGATCTGCTAGCGGGCTTCCAAGAGACCCAGTACTTC
CASSQDLLAGFQETQYF
>TRBJ2-5|TRBD1|.|TRBV6-5
TGTGCCAGCAGTGGGACAGGGCCGCTGGAGACCCAGTACTTC
CASSGTGPLETQYF
>TRBJ2-3|.|once|TRBV19
TGTGCCAGTAGTATCGAGAGAACAGATACGCAGTATTTT
CASSIERTDTQYF
>TRBJ1-5|.|once|TRBV6-6
TGTGCCAGCAGTTACTCAAGGGTTAGCAATCAGCCCCAGCATTTT
CASSYSRVSNQPQHF
>TRBJ1-5|.|.|TRBV7-8
TGTGCCAGCAGCTTAGCCCCGAGATCCAATCAGCCCCAGCATTTT
CASSLAPRSNQPQHF
>TRBJ2-5|.|.|TRBV20-1
TGCAGTGCTAGAGATCTGAGGGTGGAGACCCAGTACTTC
CSARDLRVETQYF
>TRBJ1-3|.|.|TRBV5-1
TGCGCCAGCAGCTTGGATACGGGTTTCTCTGGAAACACCATATATTTT
CASSLDTGFSGNTIYF
>TRBJ1-2|.|.|TRBV28
TGTGCCAGCATGGACAGCTATGGCTACACCTTC
CASMDSYGYTF
>TRBJ2-1|TRBD2|.|TRBV6-2/TRBV6-3
TGTGCCAGCAGTTTTGGTCTAGCGGGACTCTCCTACAATGAGCAGTTCTTC
CASSFGLAGLSYNEQFF
>TRBJ1-3|TRBD1|.|TRBV5-1
TGCGCCAGCAGCCTGGAAGGGGGCGCGGGAAACACCATATATTTT
CASSLEGGAGNTIYF
>TRBJ2-2|.|.|TRBV30
TGTGCCTGGAGGAACAGGGCGCAGAACACCGGGGAGCTGTTTTTT
CAWRNRAQNTGELFF
>TRBJ2-5|TRBD2|.|TRBV5-1
TGCGCCAGCAGCGAAACTAGCGTGCAAGAGACCCAGTACTTC
CASSETSVQETQYF
>TRBJ1-2|.|.|TRBV12-5
TGTGCTAGTGGTTTGGACAGCCGCTACTATGGCTACACCTTC
CASGLDSRYYGYTF